A single sample is the source of the 27 T cell receptor beta chains below, sequenced in a study of neurological immune-mediated disorders. MiXCR, run by TCRdb on the 5' RACE reads, gives a single entry per CDR3 protein. The table lists about 40,000 distinct CDR3 sequences, less than 3.5% of them singletons. Indicated time point: longitudinal time-point 1 (baseline). The sequencing input was PBMCs. The receptor set was obtained from a woman aged 60-70 years with multiple sclerosis.

The sample holds a few counts of this clonotype. This sequence joins TRBV7-6 and TRBJ2-2; D uncertain. This CDR3 has 13 amino acids. CDR1 and CDR2 from the germline V gene are SGHVS and FNYEAQ. V was trimmed by 3 bases and J by 2 bases, leaving 4 bases between them. The chain's CDR3 is CASSFINTGELFF. Written as DNA, the CDR3 is TGTGCCAGCAGCTTTATTAACACCGGGGAGCTGTTTTTT. Full variable domain (missing parts from reference TRBV7-6 and TRBJ2-2): GAGVSQSPRYKVTKRGQDVALRCDPISGHVSLYWYRQALGQGPEFLTYFNYEAQQDKSGLPNDRFSAERPEGSISTLTIQRTEQRDSAMYRCASSFINTGELFFGEGSRLTVL.

This clonotype was picked up many times. The gene calls are TRBV3-1 and TRBJ2-6; the D gene is possibly TRBD2 (5 bases). Deletions cut 0 bases from V and 6 bases from J, with 9 bases between. This CDR3 comprises 15 residues. CDR1 is LGHDT and CDR2 is YNNKEL in the germline V gene (reference sequence). The CDR3, as DNA: TGTGCCAGCAGCCAAGAGAGGGCCCAGGCCAACGTCCTGACTTTC. Protein sequence: CASSQERAQANVLTF. The variable domain in full, completed from reference TRBV3-1 and TRBJ2-6, reads DTAVSQTPKYLVTQMGNDKSIKCEQNLGHDTMYWYKQDSKKFLKIMFSYNNKELIINETVPNRFSPKSPDKAHLNLHINSLELGDSAVYFCASSQERAQANVLTFGAGSRLTVL.

This clonotype was observed many times. The chain is built from TRBV20-1 and TRBJ2-3; D perhaps matches TRBD1 (6 bases). Germline CDR1 DFQATT, CDR2 SNEGSKA (reference sequence). CDR3 length: 14 amino acids. V lost 4 bases and J 0 bases, leaving 11 bases between the germline ends. The CDR3 region is CSATDRRSTDTQYF. The CDR3 DNA sequence: TGCAGTGCTACAGACAGGAGAAGCACAGATACGCAGTATTTT.

The rearrangement uses TRBV2 and TRBJ2-1; D remains ambiguous. This CDR3 is 13 amino acids long. Germline V lookup: CDR1 SNHLY, CDR2 FYNNEI. The CDR3 sequence: CASMTGSYNEQFF. DNA of the CDR3: TGTGCATCCATGACTGGCTCCTACAATGAGCAGTTCTTC.

This clonotype came up many times. The chain is built from TRBV5-1 and TRBJ2-3; weak D call: TRBD2 (7 bases). Per the germline V gene, CDR1 is SGHRS and CDR2 is YFSETQ. CDR3 length: 15 amino acids. V was shortened by 0 bases and J by 5 bases, with 13 bases between the two germline ends. This CDR3 is CASSLEGGPGDTQYF. The DNA of the CDR3 is TGCGCCAGCAGCTTGGAGGGGGGGCCCGGAGATACGCAGTATTTT.

This clonotype was detected ten times or more. The chain has TRBV27 and TRBJ2-1; D is ambiguous. Per the germline V gene, CDR1 is MNHEY and CDR2 is SMNVEV (reference sequence). The CDR3 is 14 residues long. Trimming shortened V by 8 bases and J by 2 bases, and 13 bases separated the two germline ends. CDR3 protein: CASGPVPTYNEQFF. The CDR3, as DNA: TGTGCCAGCGGACCAGTCCCCACCTACAATGAGCAGTTCTTC.

This clonotype occurred many times. The chain carries TRBV10-3 and TRBJ2-7; TRBD1 agrees at 8 bases. The CDR3 consists of 13 residues. CDR1 is ENHRY, CDR2 SYGVKD, per germline. V lost 7 bases, J lost 7 bases, and 9 bases stayed unmatched. The CDR3 protein is CAINQGQGWEQYF. CDR3 coding DNA: TGTGCCATCAACCAAGGACAGGGCTGGGAGCAGTACTTC.

The rearrangement uses TRBV7-8 and TRBJ2-3; 8 positions agree with TRBD2. The germline V gene has CDR1 SGHVS and CDR2 FQNEAQ. V dropped 5 bases and J dropped 1; count of bases not matched to a gene: 2. This CDR3 region has 14 residues. As DNA, the CDR3 is TGTGCCAGCAGCCTGACTAGCGGCACAGATACGCAGTATTTT. This translates into CASSLTSGTDTQYF.

This clonotype showed up many times. The chain recombines TRBV19 with TRBJ2-7; 10 bases map to TRBD2. CDR3 length: 16 amino acids. Germline assignment: CDR1 LNHDA and CDR2 SQIVND (reference sequence). Trimming cost V 4 bases and J 5 bases; bases outside gene matches: 11. The DNA of the CDR3 is TGTGCCAGTAGTAATCCCGGGACTAGCGTCGTCGACGAGCAGTACTTC. It is translated as CASSNPGTSVVDEQYF.

This clonotype was found many times. V gene TRBV27 combines with J gene TRBJ2-6; 9 bases fit TRBD1. CDR3 length equals 19 residues. Germline CDR1 is MNHEY and CDR2 is SMNVEV (reference sequence). V lost 7 bases, J lost 0 bases, and 13 bases stayed unmatched. The CDR3 coding sequence is TGTGCCAGCACCCCCCTGGCGGGACAGGGTCTCTCTGGGGCCAACGTCCTGACTTTC. Translation gives CASTPLAGQGLSGANVLTF.

This clonotype was recorded many times. The chain couples TRBV7-2 to TRBJ2-1; tentatively, D is TRBD2 (6 bases). Trimming took off 0 bases at V and 7 bases at J, with 10 bases between the two ends. CDR1 is SGHTA, CDR2 FQGNSA, per germline. The CDR3 has 14 residues. The CDR3 coding sequence is TGTGCCAGCAGCTTAGCGCGGGGAATAAATGAGCAGTTCTTC. It codes for CASSLARGINEQFF.

There are many counts of this clonotype. The chain joins TRBV20-1 to TRBJ2-7; a weak D match, TRBD1 (6 bases). Trimming stripped 0 bases from V and 3 bases from J, with 15 bases between. The length of the CDR3 is 15 residues. Per the germline V gene, CDR1 is DFQATT and CDR2 is SNEGSKA (reference sequence). The CDR3 here is CSARDLQGQYYEQYF. CDR3 bases: TGCAGTGCTAGAGATCTTCAAGGACAGTACTACGAGCAGTACTTC.

There are many counts of this clonotype. The chain employs TRBV11-1 and TRBJ1-1; D remains ambiguous. V was shortened by 5 bases and J by 1 base, with 8 bases between the two germline ends. CDR1 is SGHAT, CDR2 FQDESV, per germline (reference sequence). The CDR3 extends over 13 amino acids. The CDR3 DNA is TGTGCCAGCAGCCGCCAGGAGAACACTGAAGCTTTCTTT. Its protein is CASSRQENTEAFF.

This clonotype was counted ten times or more. The chain joins TRBV5-1 to TRBJ1-2, with D perhaps TRBD1 (5 bases). Germline V gives CDR1 SGHRS, CDR2 YFSETQ. The CDR3 is made up of 13 amino acids. V lost 0 bases to trimming and J lost 6 bases, with 9 bases between them. The CDR3: CASSLVRDHGYTF. In DNA, the CDR3 is TGCGCCAGCAGCTTGGTCAGGGATCATGGCTACACCTTC.

This clonotype occurred many times. The chain joins TRBV7-6 to TRBJ1-4, with D uncertain. Germline lookup yields CDR1 SGHVS and CDR2 FNYEAQ. V was clipped by 4 bases and J by 11 bases, with 14 bases between them. The CDR3 has 13 residues. CDR3 nucleotides: TGTGCCAGCAGCTCGGCCCCCAGAGTTAAACTGTTTTTT. It specifies CASSSAPRVKLFF.

This clonotype was observed at least ten times. V gene TRBV18 combines with J gene TRBJ1-1; 10 nucleotides align to TRBD1. V lost 3 bases to trimming and J lost 4 bases; unmatched junction nucleotides: 5. The germline V gene has CDR1 KGHSH and CDR2 LQKENI. The CDR3 has 15 residues. Here the CDR3 reads CASSPAGTGVTEAFF. In nucleotides, the CDR3 is TGTGCCAGCTCACCGGCCGGGACAGGGGTCACTGAAGCTTTCTTT.

This clonotype was observed at least ten times. V gene TRBV6-6 combines with J gene TRBJ2-7; 8 positions match TRBD1. With 4 bases clipped from V and 3 bases from J, the junction kept 5 bases outside the gene matches. Germline values: CDR1 MNHNY, CDR2 SVGAGI (reference sequence). CDR3 size: 14 residues. In DNA form, the CDR3 reads TGTGCCAGCAGTTCCGGGACAGGTTACTACGAGCAGTACTTC. Amino acids: CASSSGTGYYEQYF.

The table lists this clonotype with many counts. This chain connects TRBV18 to TRBJ1-5; D is unclear. CDR3 size: 14 residues. The V gene's germline CDR1 is KGHSH and CDR2 LQKENI. The V and J ends lost 5 bases and 6 bases respectively, with 14 bases between them. CDR3 region: CASSSTEKSQPQHF. In nucleotides, the CDR3 is TGTGCCAGCTCATCTACAGAGAAAAGTCAGCCCCAGCATTTT. Full variable domain (missing parts from reference TRBV18 and TRBJ1-5): NAGVMQNPRHLVRRRGQEARLRCSPMKGHSHVYWYRQLPEEGLKFMVYLQKENIIDESGMPKERFSAEFPKEGPSILRIQQVVRGDSAAYFCASSSTEKSQPQHFGDGTRLSIL.

This clonotype was seen at least ten times. The chain links TRBV24-1 to TRBJ2-3; no definite D call. This CDR3 comprises 13 residues. V was trimmed by 9 bases and J by 2 bases, leaving 11 bases between them. Germline loops: CDR1 KGHDR, CDR2 SFDVKD. CDR3 coding DNA: TGTGCCACCGGCCCAGTGGACACAGATACGCAGTATTTT. Protein product: CATGPVDTDTQYF.

This clonotype was observed at least ten times. The rearrangement links TRBV25-1 to TRBJ1-1; D remains unclear. Trimming shortened V by 6 bases and J by 5 bases, and 16 bases separated the two germline ends. The CDR3 extends over 14 amino acids. CDR1 MGHDK and CDR2 SYGVNS come from the germline V gene. The CDR3 loop is CASRERGMETEAFF. CDR3 in DNA: TGTGCCAGCAGAGAACGGGGAATGGAAACTGAAGCTTTCTTT. Looking up the rest from reference TRBV25-1 and TRBJ1-1 gives the full variable domain: EADIYQTPRYLVIGTGKKITLECSQTMGHDKMYWYQQDPGMELHLIHYSYGVNSTEKGDLSSESTVSRIRTEHFPLTLESARPSHTSQYLCASRERGMETEAFFGQGTRLTVV.

This clonotype was counted ten times or more. V and J are TRBV5-1 and TRBJ2-3; TRBD2 matches 10 bases. V lost 0 bases and J lost 1; bases outside the gene matches: 5. CDR1 and CDR2 from the germline V gene are SGHRS and YFSETQ. The CDR3 covers 17 residues. The CDR3 bases are TGCGCCAGCAGCTTGGCCACTAGCGGGGACGGCACAGATACGCAGTATTTT. This sequence encodes CASSLATSGDGTDTQYF.

This clonotype has at least ten counts. This chain connects TRBV4-1 to TRBJ1-2, with D tentatively TRBD1 (5 bases). This CDR3 region has 13 residues. From germline, CDR1 is MGHRA and CDR2 YSYEKL. Trimming removed 6 bases at V and 5 bases at J, with 13 bases between. For the CDR3, the DNA is TGCGCCAGCAGTACCGTCGACAGTTATGGCTACACCTTC. Translated: CASSTVDSYGYTF.

This clonotype was counted many times. V gene TRBV20-1 combines with J gene TRBJ2-3; D possibly uses TRBD1 or TRBD2 (5 bases each). V lost 6 bases and J lost 3, with 16 bases in between. The CDR3 has 14 residues. Germline CDR1 DFQATT, CDR2 SNEGSKA (reference sequence). CDR3 coding DNA: TGCAGTGCATCTCCCGGGACGTCTACAGATACGCAGTATTTT. Translated: CSASPGTSTDTQYF.

This clonotype has ten or more counts. V gene TRBV7-2 combines with J gene TRBJ2-6, with 9 positions matching TRBD1. Germline V gene lookup returns CDR1 SGHTA and CDR2 FQGNSA. V gave up 1 base and J gave up 1 base; unmatched junction bases: 5. The CDR3 covers 18 residues. The CDR3 loop is CASSLVGTGISGANVLTF. Here the CDR3 DNA reads TGTGCCAGCAGCTTAGTTGGGACAGGGATATCTGGGGCCAACGTCCTGACTTTC.

V usage is TRBV15 and J usage is TRBJ2-5; 7 bases are a match to TRBD2. CDR1 is LNHNV and CDR2 is YYDKDF in the germline V gene (reference sequence). The CDR3 runs 14 residues. The ends lost 0 bases at V and 3 bases at J; junction bases unmatched: 1. CDR3: CATSRDLAEETQYF. DNA of the CDR3: TGTGCCACCAGCAGAGATCTAGCGGAAGAGACCCAGTACTTC.

This clonotype is medium-sized by share. The rearrangement joins TRBV2 to TRBJ1-4, with D hard to call. The CDR3 spans 13 residues. With 4 bases removed from V and 3 bases from J, the gap between germline ends came to 6 bases. Looked up from germline, CDR1 is SNHLY and CDR2 is FYNNEI. CDR3 sequence reads: CASSVVPNEKLFF. DNA for the CDR3: TGTGCCAGCAGTGTAGTTCCTAATGAAAAACTGTTTTTT.

This clonotype appeared many times. The chain links TRBV3-1 to TRBJ2-1, with D hard to call. V was pared by 6 bases and J by 3 bases, with 6 bases between. This CDR3 is 12 amino acids long. Germline CDR1 LGHDT, CDR2 YNNKEL (reference sequence). The CDR3 DNA follows: TGTGCCAGCAGACGCGACTACAATGAGCAGTTCTTC. Protein sequence: CASRRDYNEQFF.